This TCR beta chain is drawn from a study of cytomegalovirus exposure and HLA in healthy donors. Study at large: In a previous analysis, 95 million to 130 million unique TCR beta sequences were found from about 179 million T cells.

Primers included in the PCR were 60 Vbeta and 13 Jbeta primers. Clones were read by immunoSEQ multiplex PCR, and TCRdb kept only the in-frame ones, dropping some. The data contain some 140,000 clones, around 72% of them singletons. The CDR3 contains 15 residues. Between the trimmed V and J ends, which lost 0 bases and 7 bases, there was a span of 15 bases. Germline CDR1 reads MNHEY; CDR2 reads SVGAGI. The sequence derives from a woman in her forties in good health and CMV-seronegative. Sequencing was done on a sample of PBMCs. The chain has TRBV6-5 and TRBJ1-2; TRBD1 might be the D (5 bases). The CDR3 DNA is TGTGCCAGCAGTTACTCGAGAAGCAGGGTGGGTGGCTACACCTTC. It yields the protein CASSYSRSRVGGYTF.